A selection of T cell receptor beta chains follows, all from one sample in a study of cytomegalovirus exposure and HLA in healthy donors. TCRdb keeps only in-frame clones here, not all; method: immunoSEQ multiplex PCR. Of fewer than 150,000 clones in the sample, about 87% were seen once. The source material was PBMCs. The receptors come from a man between 18 and 35 years old in good health and CMV-seronegative. Each CDR3 is given with its conserved first and last residue. D genes are given only for firm matches. Rows may omit the clone size; those that give it use once, few, many or a size class.

J: TRBJ2-7
V: TRBV5-4
size: once
length: 16
D: TRBD2
DNA: TGTGCCAGCAGCTCGCCGGGACTAGCGGGAGCGGACGAGCAGTACTTC
CDR3: CASSSPGLAGADEQYF

J: TRBJ2-7
V: TRBV6-5
size: NA
length: 13
D: NA
DNA: TGTGCCAGCAGCCTCGGACAGAGCTACGAGCAGTACTTC
CDR3: CASSLGQSYEQYF

J: TRBJ2-5
V: TRBV7-9
size: NA
length: 12
D: NA
DNA: TGTGCCAGCAGCTTCTCCCAAGAGACCCAGTACTTC
CDR3: CASSFSQETQYF

J: TRBJ2-1
V: TRBV30
size: NA
length: 13
D: TRBD1
DNA: TGTGCCTGGAACAGGGGGCTGGTCAATGAGCAGTTCTTC
CDR3: CAWNRGLVNEQFF

J: TRBJ2-3
V: TRBV4-2
size: NA
length: 20
D: TRBD2
DNA: TGTGCCAGCAGCCAAGCAAAGGGTGGACTAGCGAGCTCTAGCACAGATACGCAGTATTTT
CDR3: CASSQAKGGLASSSTDTQYF

J: TRBJ2-1
V: TRBV5-6
size: NA
length: 17
D: NA
DNA: TGTGCCAGCAGCTTGCGGCTGTTTGGCGGGTACCCCGATGAGCAGTTCTTC
CDR3: CASSLRLFGGYPDEQFF

J: TRBJ1-1
V: TRBV18
size: NA
length: 13
D: NA
DNA: TGTGCCAGCTCTCGCGGACAGTTCCCTGAAGCTTTCTTT
CDR3: CASSRGQFPEAFF

J: TRBJ2-1
V: TRBV9
size: NA
length: 14
D: NA
DNA: TGTGCCAGCAGCGTAGAAGGCAGGGGCAATGAGCAGTTCTTC
CDR3: CASSVEGRGNEQFF

J: TRBJ2-7
V: TRBV5-6
size: NA
length: 15
D: TRBD2
DNA: TGTGCCAGCAGCTTGGCTAGCGGGGGCCACTACGAGCAGTACTTC
CDR3: CASSLASGGHYEQYF

J: TRBJ2-3
V: TRBV6-1
size: NA
length: 14
D: TRBD1
DNA: TGTGCCAGCCTTCTTACAGGGGGCGCAGATACGCAGTATTTT
CDR3: CASLLTGGADTQYF

J: TRBJ1-1
V: TRBV6-6
size: NA
length: 12
D: NA
DNA: TGTGCCAGCAGTTACTCGATCGAGGGAGCTTTCTTT
CDR3: CASSYSIEGAFF

J: TRBJ2-4
V: TRBV2
size: once
length: 13
D: NA
DNA: TGTGCCAGCAGTGAAGAGGGTGTAGGGACACGTAGCTTC
CDR3: CASSEEGVGTRSF

J: TRBJ2-5
V: TRBV5-4
size: NA
length: 14
D: NA
DNA: TGTGCCAGCAGTCCCGGTGGTAGTGTAGAGACCCAGTACTTC
CDR3: CASSPGGSVETQYF

J: TRBJ2-3
V: TRBV5-1
size: NA
length: 15
D: TRBD2
DNA: TGCGCCAGCAGCTTGGTTTTTGGGAGGGCAGATACGCAGTATTTT
CDR3: CASSLVFGRADTQYF

J: TRBJ2-7
V: TRBV4-2
size: NA
length: 18
D: TRBD2
DNA: TGTGCCAGCAGCCAAGGCCCCCTACTAGCGGGAGTCTCCTACGAGCAGTACTTC
CDR3: CASSQGPLLAGVSYEQYF

J: TRBJ2-1
V: TRBV15
size: NA
length: 16
D: NA
DNA: TGTGCCACCAGCAGAGATTTACCTAGTATTGACCGTGAGCAGTTCTTC
CDR3: CATSRDLPSIDREQFF

J: TRBJ1-2
V: TRBV6-4
size: few
length: 12
D: TRBD1
DNA: TGTGCCAGACCCACGAACAGGGGTGGCTACACCTTC
CDR3: CARPTNRGGYTF

J: TRBJ2-7
V: TRBV10-2
size: NA
length: 14
D: TRBD1
DNA: TGCGCCAGCAGGGAACAGGGGGGCTCCTACGAGCAGTACTTC
CDR3: CASREQGGSYEQYF

J: TRBJ2-2
V: TRBV27
size: many
length: 14
D: NA
DNA: TGTGCCAGCAGTTTGGCAGGGAAAACCGGGGAGCTGTTTTTT
CDR3: CASSLAGKTGELFF

J: TRBJ1-2
V: TRBV19
size: NA
length: 14
D: NA
DNA: TGTGCCAGTAGTCCCCGTGGTTCCGTTCGAGTCTACACCTTC
CDR3: CASSPRGSVRVYTF

J: TRBJ2-7
V: TRBV19
size: NA
length: 16
D: TRBD1
DNA: TGTGCCAGTAGTAGTCCGACAGGGACAGGCCTCTACGAGCAGTACTTC
CDR3: CASSSPTGTGLYEQYF

J: TRBJ1-5
V: TRBV7-2
size: NA
length: 14
D: TRBD1
DNA: TGTGCCAGCAGCCCGGACAGGGGGTCTCAGCCCCAGCATTTT
CDR3: CASSPDRGSQPQHF

J: TRBJ1-4
V: TRBV2
size: NA
length: 14
D: TRBD1
DNA: TGTGCCAGCAAGACAGGGTCAACTAATGAAAAACTGTTTTTT
CDR3: CASKTGSTNEKLFF

J: TRBJ1-4
V: TRBV15
size: few
length: 12
D: NA
DNA: TGTGCCACCAGCAGTAATGTCGGAGTTCTGTTTTTT
CDR3: CATSSNVGVLFF

J: TRBJ1-5
V: TRBV2
size: NA
length: 13
D: NA
DNA: TGTGCCAGCAGTGTTGTGACAGGTCAGCCCCAGCATTTT
CDR3: CASSVVTGQPQHF

J: TRBJ2-1
V: TRBV15
size: NA
length: 14
D: TRBD2
DNA: TGTGCCACCAGCTGGACTAGCGGGAACAATGAGCAGTTCTTC
CDR3: CATSWTSGNNEQFF

J: TRBJ2-7
V: TRBV7-8
size: NA
length: 13
D: NA
DNA: TGTGCCAGCAGCATGACTGAGTTTTACGAGCAGTACTTC
CDR3: CASSMTEFYEQYF

J: TRBJ2-2
V: TRBV9
size: NA
length: 16
D: TRBD2
DNA: TGTGCCAGCAGCGTAGAGGCTAGCGGGGGCACCGGGGAGCTGTTTTTT
CDR3: CASSVEASGGTGELFF

J: TRBJ1-1
V: TRBV5-1
size: NA
length: 15
D: TRBD1
DNA: TGCGCCAGCAGTATCTCAGGGGGCGTCTCCACTGAAGCTTTCTTT
CDR3: CASSISGGVSTEAFF

J: TRBJ2-1
V: TRBV6-5
size: once
length: 13
D: NA
DNA: TGTGCCAGCAGTTACGCGGTAAACAATGAGCAGTTCTTC
CDR3: CASSYAVNNEQFF

J: TRBJ1-1
V: TRBV4-2
size: NA
length: 15
D: NA
DNA: TGTGCCAGCAGCCAAGATGCGGGGGCCTGGACTGAAGCTTTCTTT
CDR3: CASSQDAGAWTEAFF

J: TRBJ2-1
V: TRBV5-1
size: NA
length: 15
D: TRBD1
DNA: TGCGCCAGCAGCTTGGAAGGGACAGGGGTGGATGAGCAGTTCTTC
CDR3: CASSLEGTGVDEQFF

J: TRBJ2-7
V: TRBV5-1
size: NA
length: 14
D: TRBD1
DNA: TGCGCCAGCAGCTCCGGACAGGTTGCCTACGAGCAGTACTTC
CDR3: CASSSGQVAYEQYF

J: TRBJ1-1
V: TRBV4-1
size: NA
length: 16
D: NA
DNA: TGCGCCAGCAGCCAAGAATCATCCAGGATGAACACTGAAGCTTTCTTT
CDR3: CASSQESSRMNTEAFF

J: TRBJ1-4
V: TRBV5-6
size: NA
length: 18
D: TRBD1
DNA: TGTGCCAGCAGCAAATGGACAGGGGGTCCAACAACTAATGAAAAACTGTTTTTT
CDR3: CASSKWTGGPTTNEKLFF

J: TRBJ1-5
V: TRBV6-1
size: once
length: 16
D: NA
DNA: TGTGCCAGCAGTGATATCAGGGGCCTGAGCAATCAGCCCCAGCATTTT
CDR3: CASSDIRGLSNQPQHF

J: TRBJ1-1
V: TRBV7-6
size: NA
length: 14
D: NA
DNA: TGTGCCAGCAGCACCGGGGGTGGGGTAACTGAAGCTTTCTTT
CDR3: CASSTGGGVTEAFF

J: TRBJ2-7
V: TRBV18
size: NA
length: 15
D: TRBD2
DNA: TGTGCCAGCTCACCCGGGCTAGCGGTAACCTACGAGCAGTACTTC
CDR3: CASSPGLAVTYEQYF

J: TRBJ2-1
V: TRBV15
size: NA
length: 16
D: NA
DNA: TGTGCCACCAGCAGAGATTGGTCAGGCTCCTACAATGAGCAGTTCTTC
CDR3: CATSRDWSGSYNEQFF

J: TRBJ2-7
V: TRBV11-2
size: NA
length: 15
D: TRBD1
DNA: TGTGCCAGCAGCGCGGGACAGGGGTCCCCCTACGAGCAGTACTTC
CDR3: CASSAGQGSPYEQYF

J: TRBJ1-6
V: TRBV27
size: NA
length: 16
D: TRBD1
DNA: TGTGCCAGCAGTTCCTCCGGGACAGTCAATAATTCACCCCTCCACTTT
CDR3: CASSSSGTVNNSPLHF

J: TRBJ2-7
V: TRBV2
size: once
length: 14
D: TRBD2
DNA: TGTGCCAGCAGGTTTCGCGGGAGTTCCTACGAGCAGTACTTC
CDR3: CASRFRGSSYEQYF

J: TRBJ2-2
V: TRBV19
size: few
length: 15
D: TRBD1
DNA: TGTGCCAGTAGATCGACAGGGGGCCGTGCCGGGGAGCTGTTTTTT
CDR3: CASRSTGGRAGELFF

J: TRBJ1-1
V: TRBV4-3
size: NA
length: 17
D: TRBD1
DNA: TGCGCCAGCAGCCAGAGTTGGGGCCAGGGGGCAAACACTGAAGCTTTCTTT
CDR3: CASSQSWGQGANTEAFF

J: TRBJ1-1
V: TRBV5-1
size: NA
length: 13
D: TRBD1
DNA: TGCGCCAGCAGCTTCTCCAGGGGGACTGAAGCTTTCTTT
CDR3: CASSFSRGTEAFF

J: TRBJ1-1
V: TRBV10-3
size: NA
length: 14
D: NA
DNA: TGTGCCATCAGCGCCGCAGGGCCGAACACTGAAGCTTTCTTT
CDR3: CAISAAGPNTEAFF

J: TRBJ2-7
V: TRBV28
size: NA
length: 13
D: TRBD1
DNA: TGTGCCAGCAAGCGGACAGGGACCTACGAGCAGTACTTC
CDR3: CASKRTGTYEQYF

J: TRBJ1-1
V: TRBV5-4
size: NA
length: 13
D: NA
DNA: TGTGCCAGCAGCTCGCCCCGGGGTAGTGAAGCTTTCTTT
CDR3: CASSSPRGSEAFF

J: TRBJ2-1
V: TRBV2
size: NA
length: 16
D: TRBD1
DNA: TGTGCCAGCACCCTGGACAGGGCCGGCGCCTACAATGAGCAGTTCTTC
CDR3: CASTLDRAGAYNEQFF

J: TRBJ2-1
V: TRBV2
size: NA
length: 11
D: NA
DNA: TGTGCCACCGCAGGGGAGCAGGAGCAGTTCTTC
CDR3: CATAGEQEQFF

J: TRBJ1-1
V: TRBV7-2
size: NA
length: 13
D: NA
DNA: TGTGCCAGCAGCTTAGACAGGAACACTGAAGCTTTCTTT
CDR3: CASSLDRNTEAFF

J: TRBJ2-4
V: TRBV2
size: NA
length: 15
D: TRBD2
DNA: TGTGCCACCAAATGGGGACTAGCGGGGGAAAACATTCAGTACTTC
CDR3: CATKWGLAGENIQYF